Detailed here is one T cell receptor beta chain. Its antigen is as yet unknown. This entry belongs to a study of cytomegalovirus exposure and HLA in healthy donors. Study conclusions and caveats: Among TCR beta chains of equal frequency, HLA-associated ones were more clonally expanded in a later analysis.

60 Vbeta and 13 Jbeta primers were used in PCR. Repertoires were generated with immunoSEQ multiplex PCR, while TCRdb's copy carries only in-frame clones and drops some. Here the sample spans 150,000 to 200,000 clones, approximately 76% being singletons. CDR3 length equals 13 residues. V lost 4 bases and J 5 bases, leaving 9 bases between the germline ends. From germline, CDR1 is MNHEY and CDR2 SVGAGI. The receptor was isolated from a female donor in good health and CMV-seronegative. The sample consisted of PBMCs. The chain employs TRBV6-5 and TRBJ1-3; possibly TRBD1 for D (6 bases). The chain's CDR3 is CASSSRGRNTIYF. The CDR3 DNA reads as TGTGCCAGCAGTTCGAGGGGGAGAAACACCATATATTTT.